The 27 T cell receptor beta chains reported below all come from one sample, sequenced in a study of shared clonotypes between healthy human individuals. The data were produced by immunoSEQ multiplex PCR, yet TCRdb's version contains in-frame clones alone and is incomplete. The sample shows some 2.4 million clones, over 85% of them seen only once. Sequencing was performed on naive CD4+ T cells from PBMCs. Subset denoted: CD45RA+ positively selected. The source is a man between 18 and 35 years old in good health. Some clones in this sample may be carry-over from other donors' samples.

This clone was detected a few times. The chain joins TRBV28 to TRBJ1-1; 8 bases match TRBD1. Germline trimming cut 7 bases from V and 9 bases from J; bases unmatched to any gene: 7. The CDR3 length is 12 residues. In germline, CDR1 is MDHEN, CDR2 SYDVKM. The CDR3 DNA sequence: TGTGCCAGCATCCTTGGACAGGGCAAAGCTTTCTTT. It codes for CASILGQGKAFF.

CDR3 bases: TGTGCCAGCTCATCCCCGATATCGGCAGCCTACAATGAGCAGTTCTTC. It codes for CASSSPISAAYNEQFF. V gene TRBV18 combines with J gene TRBJ2-1; D not resolved. Per germline, CDR1 KGHSH and CDR2 LQKENI. The V and J ends lost 5 bases and 2 bases respectively, with 16 bases between them. The CDR3 runs 16 residues.

Only one count was recorded for this clone. The V and J genes are TRBV6-1 and TRBJ1-4; 9 positions match TRBD1. The CDR3 sequence is 14 residues long. Looked up from germline, CDR1 is MNHNS and CDR2 is SASEGT. V lost 6 bases and J lost 8; bases outside the gene matches: 7. CDR3 nucleotides: TGTGCCAGCAGCCGAGGACAGGGGTGGGAAAAACTGTTTTTT. This gives the protein CASSRGQGWEKLFF.

CDR3 protein: CASSLYRQETQYF. DNA of the CDR3: TGTGCCAGCAGCTTATATAGGCAAGAGACCCAGTACTTC. The chain is built from TRBV7-2 and TRBJ2-5; D gene uncertain. Trimming took 2 bases from V and 2 from J, leaving 6 bases between them. Germline V gives CDR1 SGHTA, CDR2 FQGNSA. This CDR3 region has 13 residues.

This chain connects TRBV6-6 to TRBJ2-7, with D possibly being TRBD1 (6 bases). The V end lost 7 bases, the J end lost 0 bases, and 10 bases lay between the germline ends. CDR1 is MNHNY, CDR2 SVGAGI, per germline (reference sequence). This CDR3 is built from 13 residues. Here the CDR3 reads CASTRDNSYEQYF. CDR3 bases: TGTGCCAGCACACGGGACAACTCCTACGAGCAGTACTTC.

This clone was seen only once. The chain employs TRBV25-1 and TRBJ1-6; D is possibly TRBD1 (5 bases). CDR1 and CDR2 (germline): MGHDK, SYGVNS. Trimming removed 7 bases at V and 4 bases at J, with 11 bases between. The CDR3 runs 14 residues. CDR3 sequence reads: CASKDQGYNSPLHF. The CDR3 DNA follows: TGTGCCAGCAAGGACCAGGGTTATAATTCACCCCTCCACTTT.

This CDR3 is CASKPLGRGEKLFF. The CDR3 DNA follows: TGTGCCAGCAAGCCCCTGGGAAGGGGTGAAAAACTGTTTTTT. This rearrangement joins TRBV2 to TRBJ1-4; a possible D gene is TRBD1 (5 bases). V shed 7 bases and J shed 7 bases, with 16 bases lying between them. Germline lookup yields CDR1 SNHLY and CDR2 FYNNEI. The length of the CDR3 is 14 residues.

This chain joins TRBV7-2 and TRBJ2-3, with 12 bases aligning to TRBD1. CDR1 is SGHTA and CDR2 is FQGNSA in the germline V gene. V was pared by 1 base and J by 5 bases, with 7 bases of the junction left unmatched. The CDR3 runs to 17 residues. The CDR3 region has the DNA TGTGCCAGCAGCTTAGATGCCGGGACAGGGGGCTTAGATACGCAGTATTTT. It codes for CASSLDAGTGGLDTQYF.

This clone occurred once. The chain joins TRBV30 to TRBJ1-4; 8 nucleotides align to TRBD1. CDR3 length: 16 residues. V shed 0 bases and J 0 bases; nucleotides not matched to a gene: 3. In germline, CDR1 is GTSNPN, CDR2 SVGIG (reference sequence). The CDR3 bases are TGTGCCTGGAGTGTACAGGGGGTCGCAACTAATGAAAAACTGTTTTTT. Its protein is CAWSVQGVATNEKLFF. The whole variable domain, filled in from reference TRBV30 and TRBJ1-4, reads SQTIHQWPATLVQPVGSPLSLECTVEGTSNPNLYWYRQAAGRGLQLLFYSVGIGQISSEVPQNLSASRPQDRQFILSSKKLLLSDSGFYLCAWSVQGVATNEKLFFGSGTQLSVL.

The V and J genes are TRBV19 and TRBJ2-7; TRBD2 aligns across 11 bases. The CDR3 covers 16 residues. Germline values: CDR1 LNHDA, CDR2 SQIVND (reference sequence). V shed 5 bases, J shed 4 bases, and the junction held 10 bases outside the gene matches. The CDR3 coding sequence is TGTGCCAGTAGTTCAGCAGGGACTAGCGGTTCTTACGAGCAGTACTTC. Its protein product is CASSSAGTSGSYEQYF.

This chain links TRBV18 with TRBJ2-1, with D possibly being TRBD1 or TRBD2 (6 bases each). Germline CDR1 reads KGHSH; CDR2 reads LQKENI. There are 16 residues in the CDR3. V gave up 3 bases and J gave up 6 bases, with 18 bases separating them. As DNA, the CDR3 is TGTGCCAGCTCACCGGGTGTCGGGGGCAGGTTCAATGAGCAGTTCTTC. Its protein is CASSPGVGGRFNEQFF.

The chain uses TRBV28 and TRBJ1-2, with D unclear. The CDR3 runs 13 residues. Germline-derived CDR1 and CDR2 are MDHEN and SYDVKM. The V end lost 5 bases, the J end lost 4 bases, and 11 bases lay between the germline ends. The CDR3 here is CASSPRVRYGYTF. The CDR3 DNA reads TGTGCCAGCAGTCCTCGGGTTCGCTATGGCTACACCTTC.

The chain carries TRBV6-1 and TRBJ2-1; the D is unclear. Germline V gives CDR1 MNHNS, CDR2 SASEGT. Trimming pared 4 bases from V and 0 bases from J, leaving 7 bases between. This CDR3 comprises 14 residues. CDR3 sequence reads: CASSGVYSYNEQFF. CDR3 in DNA: TGTGCCAGCAGTGGGGTCTACTCCTACAATGAGCAGTTCTTC.

This clone was recorded once. The gene calls are TRBV28 and TRBJ2-1; 9 nucleotides line up with TRBD2. Germline V gene data show CDR1 as MDHEN and CDR2 as SYDVKM. CDR3 length: 17 residues. V trimming: 3 bases; J trimming: 0 bases; junction bases outside the gene matches: 6. CDR3 sequence reads: CASSFASGIISYNEQFF. The CDR3 DNA reads TGTGCCAGCAGTTTTGCTAGCGGGATTATCTCCTACAATGAGCAGTTCTTC.

This clone showed up just once. The V gene is TRBV15, the J gene TRBJ2-1; perhaps TRBD1 as D (6 bases). The CDR3 covers 15 residues. V gave up 1 base and J gave up 2 bases, with 9 bases separating them. CDR1 and CDR2 (germline): LNHNV, YYDKDF (reference sequence). CDR3: CATSRGGRPYNEQFF. In DNA form, the CDR3 reads TGTGCCACCAGCAGAGGGGGGCGCCCCTACAATGAGCAGTTCTTC.

This chain uses TRBV11-1 with TRBJ2-1, with 9 positions matching TRBD1. Germline loops: CDR1 SGHAT, CDR2 FQDESV (reference sequence). The CDR3 runs to 15 residues. After removal of 5 bases from V and 8 bases from J, the junction contained 10 bases not matched to a gene. The CDR3 region is CASSPRGQGIDEQFF. The CDR3 nucleotides are TGTGCCAGCAGCCCGCGGGGACAGGGTATCGATGAGCAGTTCTTC.

As for this clone: Within the sample, other DNA sequences also encode this same CDR3. This chain links TRBV6-5 with TRBJ2-2; no firm D call. With 4 bases removed from V and 5 bases from J, the gap between germline ends came to 8 bases. Germline V CDR1 and CDR2: MNHEY, SVGAGI. CDR3 size: 13 residues. The CDR3 nucleotides read TGTGCCAGCAGTTCCCGCCGGACCGGGGAGCTGTTTTTT. Protein sequence: CASSSRRTGELFF.

Comment on this clone: Other DNA variants within this sample encode the same CDR3. This chain links TRBV7-9 with TRBJ1-3; D not resolved. The CDR3 has 15 residues. Germline V gene data show CDR1 as SEHNR and CDR2 as FQNEAQ (reference sequence). Trimming shortened V by 1 base and J by 1 base, and 8 bases separated the two germline ends. CDR3 DNA sequence: TGTGCCAGCAGCTTAGGGGGAGGATCTGGAAACACCATATATTTT. Its protein product is CASSLGGGSGNTIYF.

CDR3 nucleotide sequence: TGTGCCAGCAGCCAAACGGGACTAGGAGGGAATGAGCAGTTCTTC. Translating gives CASSQTGLGGNEQFF. The V call is TRBV14, the J call TRBJ2-1, with 8 positions matching TRBD2. Germline CDR1 is SGHDN and CDR2 is FVKESK. The CDR3 is 15 amino acids. V was clipped by 2 bases and J by 7 bases; unmatched bases: 7.

This clone was counted only a few times. V usage is TRBV10-3 and J usage is TRBJ1-2, with D perhaps TRBD1 (5 bases). This CDR3 comprises 12 residues. Germline CDR1 ENHRY, CDR2 SYGVKD. Trimming shortened V by 2 bases and J by 4 bases, and 5 bases separated the two germline ends. The CDR3 DNA follows: TGTGCCATCAGTGAGGACAGCTATGGCTACACCTTC. Protein: CAISEDSYGYTF.

The J gene is TRBJ1-2, the V gene TRBV7-9; 7 positions agree with TRBD1. The junction had 7 bases not matched to a gene; V was cut back by 2 bases and J by 4 bases. The CDR3 sequence is 15 residues long. Germline V gene sequence: CDR1 SEHNR, CDR2 FQNEAQ (reference sequence). CDR3 loop: CASSLSGTEPYGYTF. The DNA of the CDR3 is TGTGCCAGCAGCTTATCCGGGACAGAACCCTATGGCTACACCTTC.

The chain couples TRBV2 to TRBJ1-2; D not resolved. From germline, CDR1 is SNHLY and CDR2 FYNNEI. V lost 8 bases, J lost 8 bases, and 21 bases lay in between. The CDR3 consists of 14 residues. As DNA, the CDR3 is TGTGCCAGCGGTCTGGAGGGCTTACTGGGGGGCTACACCTTC. It codes for CASGLEGLLGGYTF.

This clone was counted once. V is TRBV10-3 and J is TRBJ1-3; 7 bases fit TRBD1. Per germline, CDR1 ENHRY and CDR2 SYGVKD. The ends lost 6 bases at V and 6 bases at J; junction bases unmatched: 8. CDR3 length: 14 amino acids. CDR3 protein: CAIRPQGNTNTIYF. The CDR3 DNA follows: TGTGCCATCAGGCCACAGGGGAATACAAACACCATATATTTT.

The chain recombines TRBV5-1 with TRBJ2-1; 10 bases map to TRBD1. Germline V gene lookup returns CDR1 SGHRS and CDR2 YFSETQ. The CDR3 totals 14 residues. V shed 4 bases, J shed 8 bases, and the junction held 6 bases outside the gene matches. The CDR3 is CASSNRDRGDEQFF. The CDR3 DNA follows: TGCGCCAGCAGCAACAGGGACAGGGGCGATGAGCAGTTCTTC. The whole variable domain, filled in from reference TRBV5-1 and TRBJ2-1, reads KAGVTQTPRYLIKTRGQQVTLSCSPISGHRSVSWYQQTPGQGLQFLFEYFSETQRNKGNFPGRFSGRQFSNSRSEMNVSTLELGDSALYLCASSNRDRGDEQFFGPGTRLTVL.

This chain links TRBV5-4 with TRBJ2-2; TRBD2 matches 11 bases. CDR1 and CDR2 from the germline V gene are SGHNT and YYREEE (reference sequence). The ends lost 6 bases at V and 6 bases at J; junction bases unmatched: 10. CDR3 length: 16 amino acids. The CDR3 region is CASTALAGESAGELFF. For the CDR3, the DNA is TGTGCCAGCACAGCACTAGCGGGAGAAAGTGCCGGGGAGCTGTTTTTT.

The J gene is TRBJ2-1, the V gene TRBV5-1, with D perhaps TRBD1 (6 bases). CDR1 is SGHRS, CDR2 YFSETQ, per germline. The CDR3 has 14 residues. V was shortened by 4 bases and J by 2 bases, with 10 bases between the two germline ends. CDR3 in amino acids: CASSVGQTYNEQFF. The CDR3, as DNA: TGCGCCAGCAGCGTAGGACAGACCTACAATGAGCAGTTCTTC.

CDR3 in DNA: TGCGCCAGCAGCCGACTAGCGGGGAACTCAGATACGCAGTATTTT. Translated, it gives CASSRLAGNSDTQYF. The rearrangement joins TRBV5-1 to TRBJ2-3, with 11 bases fitting TRBD2. V gave up 4 bases and J gave up 4 bases; unmatched junction bases: 5. From germline, CDR1 is SGHRS and CDR2 YFSETQ. The CDR3 is made up of 15 amino acids.